Following are 10 T cell receptor beta chains from one sample sequenced in a study of CD8+ T cells in alopecia areata. RNA was isolated and reverse transcribed to cDNA, the sequencing template. Some clones are missing from TCRdb's copy, which holds only in-frame ones; the method was immunoSEQ multiplex PCR. The data hold 200,000 or so clones, with around two fifths observed a single time. Treatment here: oral pan-JAK inhibitor, 5-10 mg twice daily. Material: CD4+ T cells sorted from blood, obtained between weeks 30 and 35, from a patient treated with tofacitinib. Receptor source: a human donor with alopecia areata.

The chain combines TRBV4-1 with TRBJ1-1, with D maybe TRBD1 (6 bases). V was trimmed by 4 bases and J by 1 base, leaving 10 bases between them. The CDR3 spans 14 residues. Germline V gene sequence: CDR1 MGHRA, CDR2 YSYEKL. The CDR3 reads CASSRQDPNTEAFF. DNA of the CDR3: TGCGCCAGCAGCCGACAGGACCCGAACACTGAAGCTTTCTTT.

This clone showed up just a few times. The rearrangement links TRBV11-2 to TRBJ2-5, with a possible D match to TRBD2 (6 bases). The CDR3 totals 15 residues. Germline CDR1 is SGHAT and CDR2 is FQNNGV. V was shortened by 2 bases and J by 5 bases, with 15 bases between the two germline ends. In DNA form, the CDR3 reads TGTGCCAGCAGCTTACTGGCATCGCTAGCGGAGACCCAGTACTTC. This translates into CASSLLASLAETQYF.

The chain carries TRBV30 and TRBJ2-1; 8 nucleotides match TRBD2. V was clipped by 3 bases and J by 8 bases; unmatched bases: 6. The CDR3 runs 13 residues. Germline V CDR1 and CDR2: GTSNPN, SVGIG (reference sequence). The DNA for the CDR3 is TGTGCCTGGAGGTTAGCGGGAAGGTATGAGCAGTTCTTC. Translated, it gives CAWRLAGRYEQFF.

This clone was detected only a few times. The rearrangement uses TRBV19 and TRBJ2-2, with 12 bases that match TRBD2. Germline assignment: CDR1 LNHDA and CDR2 SQIVND (reference sequence). The CDR3 sequence is 14 residues long. J lost 4 bases, V lost 9 bases, and 3 bases had no gene match. The CDR3 DNA follows: TGTGCCAGCACACTAGCGGGGGGCACCGGGGAGCTGTTTTTT. This codes for CASTLAGGTGELFF.

The chain uses TRBV27 and TRBJ1-6; no firm D call. Per the germline V gene, CDR1 is MNHEY and CDR2 is SMNVEV (reference sequence). The CDR3 has 16 amino acids. The V gene lost 5 bases and the J gene lost 7 bases, with 18 bases spanning the gap. CDR3 amino acids: CASSLLRAGDNSPLHF. The CDR3 DNA is TGTGCCAGCAGTCTCCTGAGGGCAGGAGACAATTCACCCCTCCACTTT.

This chain links TRBV19 with TRBJ1-2, with D possibly TRBD1 on 6 matching bases. The CDR3 is made up of 16 amino acids. Trimming took 10 bases from V and 6 from J, leaving 27 bases between them. The germline CDR1 and CDR2 sequences are LNHDA and SQIVND (reference sequence). Here the CDR3 reads CATRGRGSSRENGYTF. DNA for the CDR3: TGTGCCACCAGAGGCAGGGGTAGCTCGAGGGAGAATGGCTACACCTTC.

The chain uses TRBV6-6 and TRBJ2-5; 8 nucleotides match TRBD2. The CDR3 sequence is 14 residues long. V was pared by 6 bases and J by 2 bases, with 5 bases of the junction left unmatched. The germline V gene encodes CDR1 MNHNY and CDR2 SVGAGI (reference sequence). As DNA, the CDR3 is TGTGCCAGCAGACGTGGCGGGAGGCAAGAGACCCAGTACTTC. It encodes CASRRGGRQETQYF.

The chain is built from TRBV7-7 and TRBJ1-1, with 7 positions matching TRBD1. Germline CDR1 is SSHAT and CDR2 is FNYEAQ (reference sequence). The CDR3 loop spans 13 amino acids. V lost 5 bases to trimming and J lost 6 bases; unmatched junction nucleotides: 6. CDR3 bases: TGTGCCAGCAGCGCACAGGGGTCGTCTGAAGCTTTCTTT. Its protein is CASSAQGSSEAFF.

The gene calls are TRBV5-6 and TRBJ1-1; maybe TRBD1 (5 bases). The CDR3 contains 18 residues. Germline lookup yields CDR1 SGHDT and CDR2 YYEEEE. The V and J ends lost 3 bases and 1 base respectively, with 22 bases between them. CDR3 in amino acids: CASSSYLFGATANTEAFF. The DNA of the CDR3 is TGTGCCAGCAGCTCATACCTCTTTGGGGCGACAGCGAACACTGAAGCTTTCTTT.

This clone was counted between two and nine times. This chain connects TRBV7-9 to TRBJ2-1; D gene uncertain. The CDR3 extends over 16 amino acids. V lost 2 bases and J 5 bases, leaving 16 bases between the germline ends. Germline lookup yields CDR1 SEHNR and CDR2 FQNEAQ (reference sequence). The CDR3 is CASSLRRSFGDNEQFF. The CDR3 coding sequence is TGTGCCAGCAGCTTAAGGCGAAGTTTTGGGGACAATGAGCAGTTCTTC.